This TCR beta chain is from a study of shared T cell receptors in the human thymus. Germline assignment: CDR1 KGHSH and CDR2 LQKENI. V was pared by 0 bases and J by 0 bases, with 7 bases of the junction left unmatched. The CDR3 extends over 18 amino acids. TCRdb keeps only in-frame clones here, not all; method: immunoSEQ multiplex PCR. The data contain 720,000 or so clones, roughly 85% of them singletons. These sequences were also reported in another study, on human thymus T cells. Per that paper: Corrective surgery for congenital heart defects was being performed on the healthy Finnish infants who were the donors. The thymus tissue came from resections taken during corrective heart surgery. Thymic and blood repertoires seemed to favor certain V and J genes. Reports from related research described highly overlapping thymic repertoires among unrelated individuals.

Source material: thymocytes. The J gene is TRBJ2-1, the V gene TRBV18, with 8 bases that match TRBD2. The TCR originated in a girl under two years old with a congenital heart defect. CDR3 sequence: CASSPPLLAGRSYNEQFF. Here the CDR3 DNA reads TGTGCCAGCTCACCACCCTTATTAGCGGGGCGCTCCTACAATGAGCAGTTCTTC.